The 18 T cell receptor beta chains below all came from one sample that was sequenced in a study of identical twins. One entry per CDR3 protein results from TCRdb running MiXCR on the 5' RACE reads. The data show some 1,700,000 distinct CDR3 sequences, with less than 35% seen just once and about 0.27% held by the top ten. The sequencing sample was made of cord blood. These receptors were collected from a newborn girl in good health.

The chain links TRBV24-1 to TRBJ2-1; 8 bases agree with TRBD1. The CDR3 sequence is 17 residues long. Trimming at V came to 5 bases and at J to 5 bases, leaving 13 bases not matched to a gene. Germline V gene lookup returns CDR1 KGHDR and CDR2 SFDVKD. Here the CDR3 reads CATSGPPRDRLNNEQFF. In nucleotides, the CDR3 is TGTGCCACCAGTGGCCCCCCACGGGACAGGCTAAACAATGAGCAGTTCTTC.

V usage is TRBV29-1 and J usage is TRBJ2-6; no reliable D call. There are 13 residues in the CDR3. V was cut by 5 bases and J by 1 base, with 6 bases left in between. Germline-derived CDR1 and CDR2 are SQVTM and ANQGSEA. CDR3 loop: CSVIGSGANVLTF. The CDR3 DNA reads as TGCAGCGTTATAGGATCTGGGGCCAACGTCCTGACTTTC.

The chain links TRBV20-1 to TRBJ2-1; 8 bases are shared with TRBD2. The CDR3 loop spans 13 amino acids. Germline CDR1 and CDR2: DFQATT and SNEGSKA (reference sequence). V gave up 6 bases and J gave up 6 bases; unmatched junction bases: 7. Here the CDR3 DNA reads TGCAGTGCCGATATCGGGACTAGCAATGAGCAGTTCTTC. Its translation: CSADIGTSNEQFF.

The CDR3 is CASSYQLGLNSPLHF. CDR3 sequence (DNA): TGTGCCAGCAGCTATCAATTGGGTTTGAATTCACCCCTCCACTTT. The chain combines TRBV7-2 with TRBJ1-6; D is unclear. CDR1 and CDR2 from the germline V gene are SGHTA and FQGNSA. The CDR3 has 15 residues. V lost 4 bases and J lost 7, with 14 bases in between.

The chain links TRBV20-1 to TRBJ2-5; 10 positions agree with TRBD2. The J call could be wrong; TRBJ2-7 is a better fit for the DNA end. The CDR3 length is 18 residues. Germline V gene sequence: CDR1 DFQATT, CDR2 SNEGSKA (reference sequence). Here the CDR3 reads CSARGIHLSGRARDEQYF. The CDR3 nucleotides are TGCAGTGCTAGGGGCATACACCTCAGCGGGAGGGCCCGCGACGAGCAGTACTTC.

This clonotype came up a few times. This chain uses TRBV6-1 with TRBJ2-3, with D perhaps TRBD1 or TRBD2 (5 bases each). This CDR3 has 15 amino acids. Germline CDR1 MNHNS, CDR2 SASEGT. Trimming took 9 bases from V and 6 from J, leaving 22 bases between them. The CDR3 reads CASQEAYRGRDTQYF. The CDR3 nucleotides read TGTGCCAGTCAGGAGGCGTATCGGGGACGGGATACGCAGTATTTT.

A few counts support this clonotype. This chain connects TRBV10-2 to TRBJ2-4, with 9 bases fitting TRBD2. With V trimmed by 6 bases and J by 1 base, 4 bases remained unmatched. This CDR3 is 15 amino acids long. Germline V gene lookup returns CDR1 WSHSY and CDR2 SAAADI. Here the CDR3 reads CASRASGMAKNIQYF. The CDR3 nucleotides read TGCGCCAGCAGGGCTAGCGGGATGGCCAAAAACATTCAGTACTTC.

This clonotype was recorded a few times. This chain connects TRBV27 to TRBJ2-3; TRBD1 agrees at 7 bases. The CDR3 has 14 amino acids. Germline V gene data show CDR1 as MNHEY and CDR2 as SMNVEV (reference sequence). With 5 bases clipped from V and 7 bases from J, the junction kept 9 bases outside the gene matches. The chain's CDR3 is CASSPGTEVHTQYF. For the CDR3, the DNA is TGTGCCAGCAGTCCGGGGACAGAAGTACATACGCAGTATTTT.

The CDR3 sequence: CASSVGGFEGDEQFF. As DNA, the CDR3 is TGTGCCAGCAGCGTAGGGGGTTTCGAGGGAGATGAGCAGTTCTTC. The V gene is TRBV9, the J gene TRBJ2-1, with D maybe TRBD2 (5 bases). The CDR3 has 15 residues. The germline CDR1 and CDR2 sequences are SGDLS and YYNGEE. V shed 0 bases and J shed 8 bases, with 15 bases lying between them.

This rearrangement joins TRBV20-1 to TRBJ1-6, with 9 bases matching TRBD1. This CDR3 spans 15 amino acids. From germline, CDR1 is DFQATT and CDR2 SNEGSKA (reference sequence). Losses at the gene ends were 6 bases for V and 0 bases for J; bases not matched to a gene: 3. The chain's CDR3 is CSALTGGSYNSPLHF. CDR3 sequence (DNA): TGCAGTGCCCTGACAGGGGGCTCCTATAATTCACCCCTCCACTTT.

This chain joins TRBV7-2 and TRBJ2-2; TRBD2 matches at 15 bases. The germline CDR1 and CDR2 sequences are SGHTA and FQGNSA. J was trimmed by 7 bases and V by 8 bases; bases with no gene match: 5. The CDR3 totals 15 residues. CDR3 nucleotides: TGTGCCAGCTCCGGACTAGCGGGAGGGGGCGGGGAGCTGTTTTTT. Protein sequence: CASSGLAGGGGELFF.

This clonotype was seen a few times. The chain links TRBV20-1 to TRBJ2-3; D is undetermined. Germline-derived CDR1 and CDR2 are DFQATT and SNEGSKA (reference sequence). Trimming cost V 5 bases and J 0 bases, with 6 bases left between them. The CDR3 sequence is 12 residues long. CDR3 DNA: TGCAGTGCTGATACTAGCACAGATACGCAGTATTTT. Amino acid sequence: CSADTSTDTQYF.

The chain uses TRBV4-1 and TRBJ2-5, with 10 positions matching TRBD2. V was pared by 8 bases and J by 11 bases, with 14 bases of the junction left unmatched. CDR1 and CDR2 (germline): MGHRA, YSYEKL. The CDR3 length is 14 residues. The CDR3 protein is CASASSGRADEQYF. CDR3 nucleotide sequence: TGCGCCAGCGCCTCCAGCGGGAGGGCGGATGAGCAGTACTTC.

This chain links TRBV6-1 with TRBJ1-4; tentatively, D is TRBD1 (6 bases). There are 13 residues in the CDR3. V gave up 10 bases and J gave up 7 bases, with 16 bases separating them. Germline lookup yields CDR1 MNHNS and CDR2 SASEGT. The DNA for the CDR3 is TGTGCCACCCCACAGGGTGAAGGTGAAAAACTGTTTTTT. Its translation is CATPQGEGEKLFF.

The chain joins TRBV3-1 to TRBJ2-7; TRBD2 aligns across 12 bases. The V gene's germline CDR1 is LGHDT and CDR2 YNNKEL (reference sequence). The junction had 3 bases not matched to a gene; V was cut back by 3 bases and J by 3 bases. There are 15 residues in the CDR3. CDR3 loop: CASSHGLAGIYEQYF. The CDR3 region has the DNA TGTGCCAGCAGCCACGGACTAGCGGGGATCTACGAGCAGTACTTC.

This clonotype is a singleton in its sample. The junction shows a germline mismatch at one end, possibly a read error. J is TRBJ1-1 and V is TRBV29-1, with TRBD1 identical over 8 bases. CDR3 size: 16 residues. CDR1 SQVTM and CDR2 ANQGSEA come from the germline V gene. The CDR3 region has the DNA TGCAGCGTTGAACCCAGGGGGCGAGGGATGAACACTGAAACTTTCTTT. This gives the protein CSVEPRGRGMNTETFF.

This clonotype was counted a few times. The chain joins TRBV9 to TRBJ1-4; D gene ambiguous. The CDR3 is 14 residues long. CDR1 and CDR2 from the germline V gene are SGDLS and YYNGEE. V dropped 2 bases and J dropped 7 bases, with 12 bases sitting between them. The CDR3 sequence: CASSVGGRSEKLFF. The CDR3 region has the DNA TGTGCCAGCAGCGTTGGTGGAAGGAGTGAAAAACTGTTTTTT.

This chain links TRBV7-8 with TRBJ2-6, with D hard to call. From germline, CDR1 is SGHVS and CDR2 FQNEAQ. The CDR3 is 17 amino acids. Trimming took 1 base from V and 0 from J, leaving 10 bases between them. The CDR3 loop is CASSLGPGDSGANVLTF. CDR3 nucleotides: TGTGCCAGCAGCTTAGGCCCGGGCGACTCTGGGGCCAACGTCCTGACTTTC.